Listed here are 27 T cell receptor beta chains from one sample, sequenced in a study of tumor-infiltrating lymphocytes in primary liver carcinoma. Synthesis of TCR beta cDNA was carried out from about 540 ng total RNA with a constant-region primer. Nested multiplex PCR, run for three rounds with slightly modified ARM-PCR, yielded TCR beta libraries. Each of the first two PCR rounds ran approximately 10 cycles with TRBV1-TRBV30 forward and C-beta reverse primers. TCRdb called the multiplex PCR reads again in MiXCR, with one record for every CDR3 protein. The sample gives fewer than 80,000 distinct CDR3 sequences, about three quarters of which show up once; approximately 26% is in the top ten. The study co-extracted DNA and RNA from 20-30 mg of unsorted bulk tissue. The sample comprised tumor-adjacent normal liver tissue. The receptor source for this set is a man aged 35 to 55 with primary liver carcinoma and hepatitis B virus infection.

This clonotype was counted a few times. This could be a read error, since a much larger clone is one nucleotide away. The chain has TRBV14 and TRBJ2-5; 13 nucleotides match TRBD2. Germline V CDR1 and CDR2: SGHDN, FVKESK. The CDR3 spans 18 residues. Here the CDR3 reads CAGSQGVGIGLAGVLQYF. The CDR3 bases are TGTGCCGGCAGCCAAGGCGTTGGTATAGGACTAGCGGGAGTCTTGCAGTACTTC.

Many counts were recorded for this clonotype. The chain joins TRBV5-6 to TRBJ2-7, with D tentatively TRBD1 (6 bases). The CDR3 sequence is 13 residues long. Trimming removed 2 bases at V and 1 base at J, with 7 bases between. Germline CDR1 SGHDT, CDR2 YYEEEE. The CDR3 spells CASSLQGSYEQYF. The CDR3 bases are TGTGCCAGCAGCTTACAGGGTTCCTACGAGCAGTACTTC.

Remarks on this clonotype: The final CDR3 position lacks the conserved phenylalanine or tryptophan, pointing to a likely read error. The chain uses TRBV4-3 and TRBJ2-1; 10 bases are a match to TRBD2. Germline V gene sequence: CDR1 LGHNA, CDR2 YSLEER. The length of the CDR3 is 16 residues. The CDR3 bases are TGCGCCGGCAGCCAAGACGGACTAGCGGCATACAATGAGCAGTTCCTC. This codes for CAGSQDGLAAYNEQFL.

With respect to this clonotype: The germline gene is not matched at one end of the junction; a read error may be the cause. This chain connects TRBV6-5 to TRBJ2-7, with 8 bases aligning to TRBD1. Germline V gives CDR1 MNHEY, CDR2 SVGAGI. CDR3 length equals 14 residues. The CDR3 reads CSSSPRTGNYKQYF. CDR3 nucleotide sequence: TGTTCCAGCAGTCCCCGGACAGGGAACTACAAGCAGTACTTC.

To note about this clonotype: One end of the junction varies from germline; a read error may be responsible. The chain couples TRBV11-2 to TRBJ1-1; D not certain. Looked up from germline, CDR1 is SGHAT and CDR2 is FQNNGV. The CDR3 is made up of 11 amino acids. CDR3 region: CASSWGRRASF. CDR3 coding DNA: TGTGCCAGCAGCTGGGGTAGACGAGCTTCCTTT.

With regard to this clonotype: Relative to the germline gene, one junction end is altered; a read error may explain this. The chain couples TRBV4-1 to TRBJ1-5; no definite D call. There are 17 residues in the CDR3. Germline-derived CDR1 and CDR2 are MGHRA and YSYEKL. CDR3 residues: CASSQQMTLYSKQPQHF. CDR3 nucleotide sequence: TGCGCTAGCAGCCAACAAATGACACTTTATAGCAAACAGCCCCAGCATTTT.

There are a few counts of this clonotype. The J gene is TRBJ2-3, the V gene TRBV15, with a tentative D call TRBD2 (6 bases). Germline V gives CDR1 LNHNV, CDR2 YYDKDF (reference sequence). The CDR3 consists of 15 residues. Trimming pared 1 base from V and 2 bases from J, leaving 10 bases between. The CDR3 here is CATSRATSPTDTQYF. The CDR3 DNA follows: TGTGCCACCAGCAGAGCGACTAGTCCCACAGATACGCAGTATTTT.

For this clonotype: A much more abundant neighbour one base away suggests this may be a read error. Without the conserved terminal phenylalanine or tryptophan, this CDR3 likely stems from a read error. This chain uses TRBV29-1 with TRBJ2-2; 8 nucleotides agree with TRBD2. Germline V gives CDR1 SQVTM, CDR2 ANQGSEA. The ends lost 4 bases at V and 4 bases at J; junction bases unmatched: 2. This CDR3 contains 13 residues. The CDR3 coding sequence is TGCAGCGTTGGACTAGCGAGCACCGGGGAGCTGTTTTAT. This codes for CSVGLASTGELFY.

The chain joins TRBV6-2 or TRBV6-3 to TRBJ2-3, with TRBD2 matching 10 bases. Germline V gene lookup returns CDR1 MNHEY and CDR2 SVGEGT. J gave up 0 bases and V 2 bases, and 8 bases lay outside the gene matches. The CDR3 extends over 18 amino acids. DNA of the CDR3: TGTGCCAGCAGTTACAGGGTAACTAGCGGGGTTAGCACAGATACGCAGTATTTT. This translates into CASSYRVTSGVSTDTQYF.

CDR3 in DNA: TGCAGCGCAGGACACTACAGGAATGAGCAGTACTTC. This sequence encodes CSAGHYRNEQYF. The genes are TRBV29-1 and TRBJ2-1, with D possibly TRBD1 on 5 matching bases. The DNA end is a closer match to TRBJ2-7, so the J assignment may be wrong. This CDR3 has 12 amino acids. CDR1 and CDR2 (germline): SQVTM, ANQGSEA.

The CDR3 reads CASSPELGGRYTRELFF. The DNA for the CDR3 is TGTGCCAGCAGCCCCGAACTGGGTGGGAGGTACACCCGGGAGCTGTTTTTT. The rearrangement joins TRBV21-1 to TRBJ2-2; TRBD2, the table's D call, lacks a check against the DNA. TRBV21-1 is a recognized pseudogene. This CDR3 is 17 amino acids long.

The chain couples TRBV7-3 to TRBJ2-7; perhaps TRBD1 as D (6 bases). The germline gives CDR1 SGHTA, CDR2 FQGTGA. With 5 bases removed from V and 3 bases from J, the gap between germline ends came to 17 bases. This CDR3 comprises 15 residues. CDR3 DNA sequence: TGTGCCAGCAGCCTTTCCTCCGGGACATGCTACGAGCAGTACTTC. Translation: CASSLSSGTCYEQYF.

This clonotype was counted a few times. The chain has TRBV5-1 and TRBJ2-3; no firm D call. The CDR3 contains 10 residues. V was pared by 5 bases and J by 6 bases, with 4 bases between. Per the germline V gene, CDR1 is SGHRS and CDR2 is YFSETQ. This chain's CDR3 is CASRPDTQYF. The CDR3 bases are TGCGCCAGCAGGCCCGATACGCAGTATTTT.

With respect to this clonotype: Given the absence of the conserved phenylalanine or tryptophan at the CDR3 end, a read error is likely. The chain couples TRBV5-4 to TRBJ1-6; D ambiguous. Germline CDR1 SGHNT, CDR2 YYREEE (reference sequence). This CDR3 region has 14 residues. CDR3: CASSMAGGYSPLHS. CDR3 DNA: TGTGCCAGCAGCATGGCGGGAGGCTATTCGCCCCTCCACTCT.

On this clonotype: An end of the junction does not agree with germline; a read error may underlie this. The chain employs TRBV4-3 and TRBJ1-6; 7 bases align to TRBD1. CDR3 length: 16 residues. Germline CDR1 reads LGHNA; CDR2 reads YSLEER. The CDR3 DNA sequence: TGCGCTAGCAGCTCCTGGAACAGGGGAAGGTATTCACCCCTCCACTTT. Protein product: CASSSWNRGRYSPLHF.

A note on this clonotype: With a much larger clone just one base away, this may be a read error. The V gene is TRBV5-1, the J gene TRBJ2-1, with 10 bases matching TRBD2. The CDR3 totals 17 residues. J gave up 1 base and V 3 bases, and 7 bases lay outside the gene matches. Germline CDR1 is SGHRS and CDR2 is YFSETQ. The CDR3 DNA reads TGCGCCAGCAGCTCGGGACTAGCGAGAGTATCCTACAATGAGCAGTTCTTC. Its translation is CASSSGLARVSYNEQFF.

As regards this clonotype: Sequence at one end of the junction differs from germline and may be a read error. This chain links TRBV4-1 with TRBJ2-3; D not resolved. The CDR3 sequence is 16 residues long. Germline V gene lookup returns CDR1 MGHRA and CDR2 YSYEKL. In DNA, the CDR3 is TGCCCCAGCAGCCGAGAACGCGCCTCTAGCACAGATACGCAGTATTTT. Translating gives CPSSRERASSTDTQYF.

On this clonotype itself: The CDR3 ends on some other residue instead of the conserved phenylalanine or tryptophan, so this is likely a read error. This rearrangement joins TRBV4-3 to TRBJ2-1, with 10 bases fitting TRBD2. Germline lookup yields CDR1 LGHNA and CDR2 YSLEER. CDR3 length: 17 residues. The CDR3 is CASSQDPTSGIRNEQFI. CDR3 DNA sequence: TGCGCCAGTAGCCAAGATCCTACTAGCGGGATTCGTAATGAGCAGTTCATC.

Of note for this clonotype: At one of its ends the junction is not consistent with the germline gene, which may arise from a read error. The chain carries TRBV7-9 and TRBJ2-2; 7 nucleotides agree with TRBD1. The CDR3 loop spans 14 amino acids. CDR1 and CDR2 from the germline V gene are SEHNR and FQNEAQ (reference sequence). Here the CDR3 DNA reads TGCGCCAACAGCTTAGAGGGGGCCGACGGGCAGCTGTTTTTT. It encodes CANSLEGADGQLFF. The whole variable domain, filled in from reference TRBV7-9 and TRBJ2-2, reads DTGVSQNPRHKITKRGQNVTFRCDPISEHNRLYWYRQTLGQGPEFLTYFQNEAQLEKSRLLSDRFSAERPKGSFSTLEIQRTEQGDSAMYLCANSLEGADGQLFFGEGSRLTVL.

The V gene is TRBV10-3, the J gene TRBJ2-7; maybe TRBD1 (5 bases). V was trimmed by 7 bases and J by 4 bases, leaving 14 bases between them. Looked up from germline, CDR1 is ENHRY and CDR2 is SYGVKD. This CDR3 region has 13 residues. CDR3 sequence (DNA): TGTGCCATCAATGTCCCGACAGTTTACGAGCAGTACTTC. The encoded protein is CAINVPTVYEQYF.

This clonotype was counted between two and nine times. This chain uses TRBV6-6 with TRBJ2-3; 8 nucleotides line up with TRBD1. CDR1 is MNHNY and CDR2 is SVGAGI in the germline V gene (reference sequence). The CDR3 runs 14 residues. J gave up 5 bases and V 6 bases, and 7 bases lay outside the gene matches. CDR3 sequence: CASRSTGGGDTQYF. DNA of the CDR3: TGTGCCAGCAGGTCTACAGGGGGTGGAGATACGCAGTATTTT.

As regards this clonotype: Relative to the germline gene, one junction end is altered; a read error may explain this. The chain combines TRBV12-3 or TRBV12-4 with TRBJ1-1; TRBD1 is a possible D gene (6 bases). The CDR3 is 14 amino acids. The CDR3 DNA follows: TGTACCAGCAGTTTACAGGGTGGGAACACTGAAGCTTCCTTT. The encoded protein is CTSSLQGGNTEASF.

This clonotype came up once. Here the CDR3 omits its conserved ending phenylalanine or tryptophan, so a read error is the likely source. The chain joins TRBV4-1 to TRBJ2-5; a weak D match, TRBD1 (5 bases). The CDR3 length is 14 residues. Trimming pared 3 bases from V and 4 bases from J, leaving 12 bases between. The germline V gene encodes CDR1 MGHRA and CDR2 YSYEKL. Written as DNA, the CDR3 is TGCGCCAGCAGCCAGCTCGGGCAGGGAGAGACCCAGTACTTA. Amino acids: CASSQLGQGETQYL.

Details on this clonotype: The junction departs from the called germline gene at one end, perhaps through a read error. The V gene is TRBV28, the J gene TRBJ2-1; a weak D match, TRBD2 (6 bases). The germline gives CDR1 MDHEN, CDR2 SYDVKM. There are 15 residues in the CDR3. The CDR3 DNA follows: TGTGCCAGCAGCCTCGGGAGCGGATTCTACAAAGAGCAGTTCTTC. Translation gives CASSLGSGFYKEQFF.

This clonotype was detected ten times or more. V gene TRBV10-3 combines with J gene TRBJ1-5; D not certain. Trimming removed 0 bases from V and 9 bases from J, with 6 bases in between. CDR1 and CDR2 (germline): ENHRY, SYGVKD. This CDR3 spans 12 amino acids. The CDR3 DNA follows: TGTGCCATCAGTGAGTCGACCGGGCCCCAGCATTTT. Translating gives CAISESTGPQHF.

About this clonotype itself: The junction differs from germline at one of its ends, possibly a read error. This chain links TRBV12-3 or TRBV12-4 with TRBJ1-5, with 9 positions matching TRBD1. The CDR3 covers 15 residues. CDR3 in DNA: TGTGCCAGCAATCCGCGGGGACAGGGTAATCAGCCCCAGCATTTC. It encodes CASNPRGQGNQPQHF.

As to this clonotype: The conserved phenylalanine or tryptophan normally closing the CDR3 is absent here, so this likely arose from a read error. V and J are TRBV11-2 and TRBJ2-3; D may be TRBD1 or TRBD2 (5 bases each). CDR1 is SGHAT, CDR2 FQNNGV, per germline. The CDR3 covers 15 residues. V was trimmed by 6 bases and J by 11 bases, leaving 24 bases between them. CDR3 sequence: CASSSTGARAYMQYL. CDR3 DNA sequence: TGTGCCAGCAGTTCAACCGGGGCACGGGCTTATATGCAGTATTTG.